These 6 T cell receptor beta chains share one sample of origin, sequenced in a study of liver allograft versus peripheral blood T cells. Study-wide context: Transplanted livers held T cell receptor repertoires, and these were compared with repertoires in recipients' peripheral blood.

A single record per CDR3 protein comes from TCRdb applying MiXCR to the reads. The sample comprises about 9,000 distinct CDR3 sequences, around 16% of which are singletons, and 2.5% to 3% rests with the top ten. The receptors come from a human patient who had a liver transplant. Among the T cells, some may be from the graft donor.

The V gene is TRBV20-1, the J gene TRBJ1-2; a possible D gene is TRBD1 (6 bases). CDR3 length: 14 residues. Germline V gives CDR1 DFQATT, CDR2 SNEGSKA (reference sequence). Trimming left V 5 bases short and J 2 bases short, with 15 bases between. CDR3 in DNA: TGCAGTGCTCAGGACAGACTACGGAACTATGGCTACACCTTC. This sequence encodes CSAQDRLRNYGYTF.

Judged by abundance, this clonotype is medium-sized. In nucleotides, the CDR3 is TGTGCCAGCAGCCTATCGGGGGCCAACTACGAGCAGTACTTC. Protein product: CASSLSGANYEQYF. The chain employs TRBV6-1 and TRBJ2-7; possibly TRBD1 or TRBD2 for D (6 bases each). The germline CDR1 and CDR2 sequences are MNHNS and SASEGT. The CDR3 totals 14 residues. Trimming pared 6 bases from V and 3 bases from J, leaving 15 bases between.

This clonotype is judged medium-sized. CDR3 protein: CASSLVDRGKNIQYF. DNA for the CDR3: TGTGCCAGCTCACTCGTGGACAGGGGCAAAAACATTCAGTACTTC. The chain couples TRBV18 to TRBJ2-4, with TRBD1 matching over 9 bases. Germline values: CDR1 KGHSH, CDR2 LQKENI. This CDR3 spans 15 amino acids. V lost 4 bases, J lost 3 bases, and 4 bases stayed unmatched.

By frequency in the sample, this clonotype is medium-sized. A junction end diverges from the germline sequence, so it may reflect a read error. The chain is built from TRBV7-2 and TRBJ1-2; TRBD1 matches 7 bases. The CDR3 has 13 residues. Germline V gives CDR1 SGHTA, CDR2 FQGNSA. The CDR3 sequence: CASSRGQTYRYTF. DNA for the CDR3: TGTGCCAGCAGCCGGGGACAGACCTATCGCTACACCTTC.

This clonotype was seen at least ten times. This chain uses TRBV20-1 with TRBJ2-1; unclear D gene. The CDR3 sequence is 12 residues long. Germline V gives CDR1 DFQATT, CDR2 SNEGSKA (reference sequence). Trimming left V 4 bases short and J 5 bases short, with 9 bases between. CDR3 in amino acids: CSAINRDNEQFF. The CDR3 bases are TGCAGTGCTATCAACCGGGACAATGAGCAGTTCTTC.

This clonotype was seen a handful of times. V usage is TRBV20-1 and J usage is TRBJ1-4, with 9 bases matching TRBD1. Trimming cost V 3 bases and J 7 bases; bases outside gene matches: 9. Germline V CDR1 and CDR2: DFQATT, SNEGSKA (reference sequence). CDR3 size: 15 residues. The CDR3 sequence: CSASDRGWGSEKLFF. CDR3 nucleotides: TGCAGTGCTAGTGACAGGGGGTGGGGGAGTGAAAAACTGTTTTTT.